These 23 T cell receptor beta chains came from one sample sequenced in a study of blood T cell repertoires in COVID-19. Sequenced by immunoSEQ multiplex PCR; TCRdb stores in-frame clones only, minus some. The data hold approximately 300,000 clones, with roughly 90% observed a single time. Sequencing was carried out using PBMCs or T cells enriched from blood (not recorded which). These receptors all come from a woman younger than 45 who had been exposed to COVID-19.

This chain links TRBV6-2 or TRBV6-3 with TRBJ1-2, with D hard to call. V was shortened by 5 bases and J by 5 bases, with 9 bases between the two germline ends. Germline values: CDR1 MNHEY, CDR2 SVGEGT. This CDR3 spans 12 amino acids. CDR3 protein: CASSEGPYGYTF. The CDR3 coding sequence is TGTGCCAGCAGTGAGGGCCCGTATGGCTACACCTTC.

The chain uses TRBV20-1 and TRBJ1-1; 8 bases agree with TRBD1. The junction had 10 bases not matched to a gene; V was cut back by 3 bases and J by 7 bases. The length of the CDR3 is 14 residues. Looked up from germline, CDR1 is DFQATT and CDR2 is SNEGSKA (reference sequence). Written as DNA, the CDR3 is TGCAGTGCTAGTAAAACAGGGGGGTGGAATGAAGCTTTCTTT. Amino acid sequence: CSASKTGGWNEAFF.

The V and J genes are TRBV10-3 and TRBJ1-5; D is ambiguous. The CDR3 covers 10 residues. The V gene lost 9 bases and the J gene lost 7 bases, with 7 bases spanning the gap. From germline, CDR1 is ENHRY and CDR2 SYGVKD. The DNA for the CDR3 is TGTGCCATTTCGAGGCAGCCCCAGCATTTT. This encodes CAISRQPQHF.

The rearrangement links TRBV27 to TRBJ1-5; the match to TRBD1 covers 7 bases. The junction had 13 bases not matched to a gene; V was cut back by 6 bases and J by 2 bases. The germline CDR1 and CDR2 sequences are MNHEY and SMNVEV (reference sequence). The length of the CDR3 is 17 residues. This chain's CDR3 is CASSPLVGGAGNQPQHF. As DNA, the CDR3 is TGTGCCAGCAGCCCCTTGGTAGGGGGCGCTGGCAATCAGCCCCAGCATTTT.

V and J are TRBV7-9 and TRBJ1-6; TRBD1 matches at 9 bases. J was trimmed by 3 bases and V by 5 bases; bases with no gene match: 5. Germline CDR1 and CDR2: SEHNR and FQNEAQ (reference sequence). The CDR3 consists of 16 residues. The CDR3 here is CASSQGQGNYNSPLHF. The CDR3 nucleotides are TGTGCCAGCAGCCAGGGACAGGGAAACTATAATTCACCCCTCCACTTT.

J is TRBJ1-4 and V is TRBV7-9, with D unresolved. Trimming shortened V by 5 bases and J by 4 bases, and 5 bases separated the two germline ends. Germline loops: CDR1 SEHNR, CDR2 FQNEAQ (reference sequence). The CDR3 is 12 amino acids. CDR3 sequence (DNA): TGTGCCAGCAGCATATATAATGAAAAACTGTTTTTT. Its protein is CASSIYNEKLFF.

This clone was counted once. The V gene is TRBV2, the J gene TRBJ2-1; TRBD2 might be the D (6 bases). V dropped 6 bases and J dropped 13 bases, with 19 bases sitting between them. This CDR3 has 13 residues. The germline CDR1 and CDR2 sequences are SNHLY and FYNNEI. Here the CDR3 reads CASRTGTPSEQFF. CDR3 sequence (DNA): TGTGCCAGCAGGACTGGGACTCCCTCTGAACAGTTCTTC.

J is TRBJ2-4 and V is TRBV5-5; TRBD2 matches at 13 bases. J gave up 9 bases and V 4 bases, and 13 bases lay outside the gene matches. The germline CDR1 and CDR2 sequences are SGHKS and YYEKEE (reference sequence). CDR3 length: 17 residues. This CDR3 reads CASSMTSGGPVARIQYF. The DNA for the CDR3 is TGTGCCAGCAGCATGACTAGCGGGGGGCCCGTCGCTCGCATTCAGTACTTC.

This clone was seen once. The V gene is TRBV15, the J gene TRBJ1-1; D remains unclear. The CDR3 consists of 13 residues. Germline CDR1 is LNHNV and CDR2 is YYDKDF (reference sequence). V was trimmed by 3 bases and J by 0 bases, leaving 5 bases between them. CDR3 in DNA: TGTGCCACCAGCAGGGCAGTGAACACTGAAGCTTTCTTT. It yields the protein CATSRAVNTEAFF.

The genes are TRBV6-5 and TRBJ2-7; tentatively, D is TRBD1 (6 bases). CDR1 MNHEY and CDR2 SVGAGI come from the germline V gene. There are 15 residues in the CDR3. V gave up 5 bases and J gave up 2 bases, with 16 bases separating them. The CDR3 sequence: CASSTTGTLAYEQYF. As DNA, the CDR3 is TGTGCCAGCAGTACCACCGGGACACTAGCCTACGAGCAGTACTTC.

CDR3 DNA sequence: TGTGCCAGCAGTCGGGCCTACGAGCAGTACTTC. It codes for CASSRAYEQYF. The V gene is TRBV6-2 or TRBV6-3, the J gene TRBJ2-7; D gene unclear. There are 11 residues in the CDR3. The V end was cut by 5 bases, the J end by 2 bases, with 4 bases between. From germline, CDR1 is MNHEY and CDR2 SVGEGT.

The gene calls are TRBV3-1 (or the pseudogene TRBV3-2) and TRBJ2-3, with TRBD2 as a possible D gene (7 bases). CDR1 LGHDT and CDR2 YNNKEL come from the germline V gene (reference sequence). The CDR3 has 15 amino acids. The V gene lost 4 bases and the J gene lost 5 bases, with 16 bases spanning the gap. The CDR3 DNA sequence: TGTGCCAGCAGCCGGGAGGGGGGGCCGGTAGATACGCAGTATTTT. Protein: CASSREGGPVDTQYF.

The rearrangement joins TRBV19 to TRBJ2-1, with D perhaps TRBD2 (6 bases). CDR1 is LNHDA, CDR2 SQIVND, per germline (reference sequence). V was cut by 6 bases and J by 0 bases, with 27 bases left in between. This CDR3 comprises 20 residues. The CDR3 here is CASSTPRGRRGDSSYNEQFF. The CDR3 DNA reads as TGTGCCAGTAGCACCCCCCGAGGGAGGCGGGGCGACAGCTCCTACAATGAGCAGTTCTTC.

V and J are TRBV19 and TRBJ1-4, with D perhaps TRBD1 (6 bases). The CDR3 covers 15 residues. The ends were cut back, 5 bases at V and 1 base at J, with 11 bases in the middle. Germline V gene lookup returns CDR1 LNHDA and CDR2 SQIVND (reference sequence). CDR3 DNA sequence: TGTGCCAGTAGTCCATGGACAGTAACTAATGAAAAACTGTTTTTT. The encoded protein is CASSPWTVTNEKLFF.

In its sample, this clone was seen once. The chain couples TRBV10-2 to TRBJ1-2; tentative D call: TRBD1 (5 bases). The V end lost 4 bases, the J end lost 3 bases, and 6 bases lay between the germline ends. CDR1 is WSHSY, CDR2 SAAADI, per germline. This CDR3 comprises 12 residues. CDR3 in DNA: TGCGCCAGCAGTGTAGGGGACTATGGCTACACCTTC. Its translation is CASSVGDYGYTF.

This rearrangement joins TRBV5-8 to TRBJ2-3; D may be TRBD1 (6 bases). CDR3 size: 13 residues. The V end was cut by 2 bases, the J end by 3 bases, with 7 bases between. Germline V CDR1 and CDR2: SGHTS, YDEGEE. Here the CDR3 reads CASSLGGTDTQYF. CDR3 nucleotide sequence: TGTGCCAGCAGCTTAGGGGGAACAGATACGCAGTATTTT.

This chain connects TRBV15 to TRBJ2-2; D gene uncertain. Germline V CDR1 and CDR2: LNHNV, YYDKDF (reference sequence). V was shortened by 6 bases and J by 4 bases, with 12 bases between the two germline ends. The length of the CDR3 is 14 residues. CDR3 sequence: CATRSLGGTGELFF. In DNA, the CDR3 is TGTGCCACCAGGAGCCTTGGTGGCACCGGGGAGCTGTTTTTT. Full variable domain (missing parts from reference TRBV15 and TRBJ2-2): DAMVIQNPRYQVTQFGKPVTLSCSQTLNHNVMYWYQQKSSQAPKLLFHYYDKDFNNEADTPDNFQSRRPNTSFCFLDIRSPGLGDTAMYLCATRSLGGTGELFFGEGSRLTVL.

The V call is TRBV10-1, the J call TRBJ2-5, with a weak D call TRBD2 (5 bases). This CDR3 spans 15 amino acids. The V and J ends lost 6 bases and 1 base respectively, with 15 bases between them. CDR1 and CDR2 (germline): WNHNN, SYGVQD (reference sequence). The CDR3 nucleotides are TGCGCCAGCAGCCCCATAGCGTCCTCCCAAGAGACCCAGTACTTC. Its translation: CASSPIASSQETQYF.

This chain's CDR3 is CASYRTGLYEQYF. The CDR3 DNA reads TGTGCCAGCTATCGGACAGGGCTCTACGAGCAGTACTTC. V gene TRBV28 combines with J gene TRBJ2-7; 8 nucleotides align to TRBD1. Germline V gene sequence: CDR1 MDHEN, CDR2 SYDVKM. CDR3 length: 13 amino acids. After removal of 8 bases from V and 3 bases from J, the junction contained 6 bases not matched to a gene. The variable domain in full, completed from reference TRBV28 and TRBJ2-7, reads DVKVTQSSRYLVKRTGEKVFLECVQDMDHENMFWYRQDPGLGLRLIYFSYDVKMKEKGDIPEGYSVSREKKERFSLILESASTNQTSMYLCASYRTGLYEQYFGPGTRLTVT.

There are many counts of this clone. CDR3: CASSSRYGTANQPQHF. The CDR3 region has the DNA TGTGCCAGCAGCTCGAGATACGGGACAGCTAATCAGCCCCAGCATTTT. The genes are TRBV5-8 and TRBJ1-5, with 7 bases lining up with TRBD1. Germline V lookup: CDR1 SGHTS, CDR2 YDEGEE. The CDR3 is 16 residues long. V lost 3 bases, J lost 4 bases, and 10 bases stayed unmatched.

The chain carries TRBV3-1 (or the pseudogene TRBV3-2) and TRBJ2-6; 8 nucleotides align to TRBD2. Germline V gene sequence: CDR1 LGHDT, CDR2 YNNKEL (reference sequence). The V and J ends lost 1 base and 4 bases, in that order; junction bases with no gene match: 12. There are 19 residues in the CDR3. CDR3 in amino acids: CASSQVRSGGPLGANVLTF. In nucleotides, the CDR3 is TGTGCCAGCAGCCAAGTTCGAAGCGGGGGCCCTCTCGGGGCCAACGTCCTGACTTTC.

CDR3 bases: TGTGCCAGCAGCTGGGGCACCGGACAGGGGTCCTACGAGCAGTACTTC. Amino acid sequence: CASSWGTGQGSYEQYF. The rearrangement links TRBV5-4 to TRBJ2-7, with 9 bases that match TRBD1. Germline V gives CDR1 SGHNT, CDR2 YYREEE (reference sequence). The V segment lost 3 bases and the J segment 1 base; nucleotides outside the gene matches: 8. The CDR3 extends over 16 amino acids.

The chain recombines TRBV2 with TRBJ1-3; 11 nucleotides agree with TRBD1. CDR3 length equals 16 residues. Unmatched junction bases numbered 9, after V lost 6 bases and J lost 5 bases. Germline lookup yields CDR1 SNHLY and CDR2 FYNNEI. CDR3 nucleotide sequence: TGTGCCAGCAGGGAGGGGACAGGGGGACCAAGAAACACCATATATTTT. Amino acid sequence: CASREGTGGPRNTIYF.